These 16 T cell receptor beta chains came from one sample sequenced in a study of T cells after yellow fever vaccination (dated by TCRdb to about 2019). The protocol used for the library was 5' RACE. The run used an Illumina NovaSeq 6000. Through fastp at Q25 and MiXCR, TCRdb rebuilt clones from the public reads, retaining in-frame beta chains. Here each entry gathers all rows of one CDR3 protein and keeps the most common genes and DNA. Recorded for this sample are hundreds of thousands of distinct CDR3 sequences; around 8.6% of them occurred a single time. Clones ranked in the top ten supply about 3.5% of the sample. This specimen's treatment or condition label, per the study, means: live attenuated yellow fever vaccine strain. This specimen consisted of CD4+ T cells sorted from PBMCs, obtained 5 days after the yellow fever booster vaccination. These receptors were obtained from a young man who received the YFV17D yellow fever vaccine.

The rearrangement joins TRBV27 to TRBJ2-2, with D possibly being TRBD1 (6 bases). Germline CDR1 MNHEY, CDR2 SMNVEV (reference sequence). The germline V and J ends were trimmed by 6 bases and 2 bases, with 10 bases remaining between them. The CDR3 totals 14 residues. The CDR3: CASRIQGNTGELFF. The CDR3, as DNA: TGTGCCAGCAGAATACAGGGAAACACCGGGGAGCTGTTTTTT.

In DNA form, the CDR3 reads TGTGCCAGCAGCGCTAACCGTCTAGACAGGCCCCGTGACACCTTC. Translated, it gives CASSANRLDRPRDTF. The chain recombines TRBV9 with TRBJ1-2, with D possibly matching TRBD1 (6 bases). V dropped 3 bases and J dropped 12 bases, with 24 bases sitting between them. There are 15 residues in the CDR3. Germline CDR1 is SGDLS and CDR2 is YYNGEE.

The table lists this clonotype with a few counts. The gene calls are TRBV12-3 or TRBV12-4 and TRBJ2-2; maybe TRBD1 (6 bases). V gave up 4 bases and J gave up 2 bases, with 14 bases separating them. The CDR3 has 16 residues. The CDR3: CASSSTDRRNTGELFF. The CDR3 nucleotides are TGTGCCAGCAGTTCCACCGACAGGAGAAACACCGGGGAGCTGTTTTTT.

This chain joins TRBV3-1 and TRBJ2-1, with no clear D. Germline V CDR1 and CDR2: LGHDT, YNNKEL (reference sequence). Between the trimmed V and J ends, which lost 5 bases and 12 bases, there was a span of 11 bases. The CDR3 totals 11 residues. The CDR3 loop reads CASSSTKVQFF. In DNA form, the CDR3 reads TGTGCCAGCAGCAGTACCAAGGTGCAGTTCTTC.

This clonotype was observed a few times. The rearrangement uses TRBV6-1 and TRBJ1-5; D gene unclear. The CDR3 is 16 residues long. V was pared by 5 bases and J by 0 bases, with 14 bases between. The germline CDR1 and CDR2 sequences are MNHNS and SASEGT. The CDR3 region has the DNA TGTGCCAGCAGTTTTCGCCTGGATTATAGCAATCAGCCCCAGCATTTT. It encodes CASSFRLDYSNQPQHF.

This clonotype was seen a handful of times. The V gene is TRBV5-1, the J gene TRBJ2-4, with a weak D call TRBD2 (6 bases). V lost 4 bases and J 5 bases, leaving 13 bases between the germline ends. CDR3 length: 14 amino acids. Germline V lookup: CDR1 SGHRS, CDR2 YFSETQ. The CDR3 here is CASSLTGGENIQYF. The CDR3 DNA reads TGCGCCAGCAGCCTCACAGGCGGGGAAAACATTCAGTACTTC.

This clonotype was observed a handful of times. This chain uses TRBV6-1 with TRBJ2-3; weak D call: TRBD1 (5 bases). Germline CDR1 and CDR2: MNHNS and SASEGT. CDR3 length: 13 residues. V gave up 7 bases and J gave up 7 bases, with 15 bases separating them. The CDR3 nucleotides read TGTGCCAGCACAAAGGGGTCTGGCTATACGCAGTATTTT. Translation: CASTKGSGYTQYF.

This clonotype was observed many times. CDR3 residues: CASGGAEAFF. CDR3 DNA sequence: TGTGCGAGTGGTGGCGCTGAAGCTTTCTTT. The chain combines TRBV2 with TRBJ1-1; no definite D call. The CDR3 covers 10 residues. Germline CDR1 is SNHLY and CDR2 is FYNNEI.

The chain uses TRBV7-9 and TRBJ2-7, with D unresolved. CDR1 and CDR2 from the germline V gene are SEHNR and FQNEAQ (reference sequence). This CDR3 spans 15 amino acids. Between the trimmed V and J ends, which lost 2 bases and 4 bases, there was a span of 15 bases. For the CDR3, the DNA is TGTGCCAGCAGCTTACCCAGAACCGATACATACGAGCAGTACTTC. Protein: CASSLPRTDTYEQYF. The complete variable domain, with remaining parts taken from reference TRBV7-9 and TRBJ2-7, reads DTGVSQNPRHKITKRGQNVTFRCDPISEHNRLYWYRQTLGQGPEFLTYFQNEAQLEKSRLLSDRFSAERPKGSFSTLEIQRTEQGDSAMYLCASSLPRTDTYEQYFGPGTRLTVT.

The genes are TRBV6-2 or TRBV6-3 and TRBJ1-1; D is perhaps TRBD1 (5 bases). CDR3 length: 14 amino acids. Germline assignment: CDR1 MNHEY and CDR2 SVGEGT. V was pared by 7 bases and J by 4 bases, with 16 bases between. CDR3 residues: CASTRGGAGTEAFF. DNA of the CDR3: TGTGCCAGCACAAGGGGAGGGGCAGGCACTGAAGCTTTCTTT.

The table lists this clonotype with a few counts. The chain couples TRBV2 to TRBJ1-1; a weak D match, TRBD1 (5 bases). V lost 7 bases to trimming and J lost 1 base, with 22 bases between them. This CDR3 has 17 residues. Germline V gives CDR1 SNHLY, CDR2 FYNNEI. The CDR3 sequence: CASTRGAGVLGNTEAFF. The CDR3 DNA is TGTGCCAGCACTCGCGGGGCGGGGGTGCTCGGGAACACTGAAGCTTTCTTT.

This clonotype was found many times. The V call is TRBV11-2, the J call TRBJ1-2; D is undetermined. Germline CDR1 reads SGHAT; CDR2 reads FQNNGV. Deletions cut 2 bases from V and 8 bases from J, with 15 bases between. The CDR3 covers 14 residues. The CDR3 here is CASSLSLEVSGYTF. CDR3 DNA: TGTGCCAGCAGCTTATCCCTGGAGGTTAGCGGCTACACCTTC.

The chain employs TRBV5-6 and TRBJ2-2, with D possibly TRBD2 on 6 matching bases. CDR1 and CDR2 from the germline V gene are SGHDT and YYEEEE. Trimming left V 0 bases short and J 1 base short, with 13 bases between. The CDR3 loop spans 17 amino acids. The CDR3 DNA reads TGTGCCAGCAGCTTGGTGGTTAGCGGAGTGAACACCGGGGAGCTGTTTTTT. It translates to CASSLVVSGVNTGELFF.

Here the CDR3 DNA reads TGTGCCAGCAGCGTGGGACAGGGAAGAGAAAAACTGTTTTTT. Its protein product is CASSVGQGREKLFF. The gene calls are TRBV7-9 and TRBJ1-4, with TRBD1 identical over 9 bases. This CDR3 is built from 14 residues. CDR1 and CDR2 (germline): SEHNR, FQNEAQ (reference sequence). The trim removed 5 bases at V and 8 bases at J, leaving 6 bases unmatched.

The sample holds many counts of this clonotype. This chain links TRBV4-2 with TRBJ2-2, with no clear D. V was pared by 0 bases and J by 6 bases, with 5 bases between. The CDR3 is 13 amino acids. Per the germline V gene, CDR1 is LGHNA and CDR2 is YNFKEQ. CDR3 DNA sequence: TGTGCCAGCAGCCAAGATCCCCCCGGGGAGCTGTTTTTT. Protein sequence: CASSQDPPGELFF.

This clonotype was observed many times. This chain uses TRBV4-1 with TRBJ1-2, with a possible D match to TRBD1 (6 bases). The CDR3 consists of 15 residues. V was shortened by 4 bases and J by 2 bases, with 14 bases between the two germline ends. CDR1 and CDR2 from the germline V gene are MGHRA and YSYEKL. CDR3 sequence reads: CASSPRAGDNYGYTF. The CDR3 DNA reads TGCGCCAGCAGCCCCCGGGCAGGGGACAACTATGGCTACACCTTC.